These 12 T cell receptor beta chains share one sample of origin, sequenced in a study of blood T cell repertoires in COVID-19 (dated by TCRdb to 2020 to 2021). To prepare the library, the immunoSEQ multiplex PCR assay was applied. Held by TCRdb, this immuneACCESS table contains in-frame sequences only and omits some clones. Under half of the omission traces to an unresolved V gene where checked; the cause of the rest is unknown. Recorded for this sample are tens of thousands of clones; roughly nine tenths of them occurred a single time. 1.6% of the sample is held by the ten biggest clonotypes. The sequencing sample was made of peripheral blood. Receptors originate from a man aged 55 to 70 with acute or convalescent COVID-19.

V is TRBV7-2 and J is TRBJ2-7; 8 nucleotides agree with TRBD2. Losses at the gene ends were 5 bases for V and 6 bases for J; bases not matched to a gene: 9. The germline CDR1 and CDR2 sequences are SGHTA and FQGNSA. This CDR3 comprises 14 residues. The DNA of the CDR3 is TGTGCCAGCAGCCCTCGGGAGGGTCAACTCGAGCAGTACTTC. Protein: CASSPREGQLEQYF.

The chain uses TRBV5-1 and TRBJ2-1; D is perhaps TRBD1 (6 bases). Germline V lookup: CDR1 SGHRS, CDR2 YFSETQ. CDR3 size: 17 residues. The V and J ends lost 3 bases and 0 bases respectively, with 16 bases between them. CDR3 residues: CASSSGTSSGSYNEQFF. CDR3 nucleotides: TGCGCCAGCAGCTCGGGGACATCCTCCGGCTCCTACAATGAGCAGTTCTTC.

This clone is medium-sized (0.01 to 0.1%) within its sample. The chain uses TRBV6-5 and TRBJ1-3, with D unresolved. The germline V gene encodes CDR1 MNHEY and CDR2 SVGAGI. The CDR3 is made up of 13 amino acids. The V end was cut by 6 bases, the J end by 0 bases, with 6 bases between. The CDR3 here is CASRAGSGNTIYF. The CDR3 coding sequence is TGTGCCAGCAGGGCAGGCTCTGGAAACACCATATATTTT.

V and J are TRBV19 and TRBJ1-1, with D tentatively TRBD1 (5 bases). Germline V lookup: CDR1 LNHDA, CDR2 SQIVND (reference sequence). The CDR3 has 14 amino acids. Trimming removed 3 bases from V and 1 base from J, with 9 bases in between. The CDR3 sequence is CASSIPGWNTEAFF. In DNA form, the CDR3 reads TGTGCCAGTAGTATCCCAGGGTGGAACACTGAAGCTTTCTTT.

This clone turned up a few times. The chain is built from TRBV12-5 and TRBJ1-5; D perhaps matches TRBD1 (5 bases). CDR3 size: 14 residues. The V end lost 4 bases, the J end lost 4 bases, and 11 bases lay between the germline ends. Germline V gene lookup returns CDR1 LGHNT and CDR2 FRNRAP. This CDR3 is CASGSSGFNQPQHF. As DNA, the CDR3 is TGTGCTAGTGGTTCTTCAGGGTTTAATCAGCCCCAGCATTTT.

V gene TRBV18 combines with J gene TRBJ1-5; TRBD1 is a possible D gene (5 bases). V was cut by 5 bases and J by 3 bases, with 8 bases left in between. The CDR3 length is 13 residues. Germline V gene lookup returns CDR1 KGHSH and CDR2 LQKENI. The CDR3 nucleotides are TGTGCCAGCTCATTAGGGGCCAATCAGCCCCAGCATTTT. It translates to CASSLGANQPQHF.

The V gene is TRBV10-3, the J gene TRBJ2-7; 7 bases agree with TRBD2. CDR3 size: 13 residues. Per germline, CDR1 ENHRY and CDR2 SYGVKD. V shed 7 bases, J shed 4 bases, and the junction held 7 bases outside the gene matches. The CDR3 DNA sequence: TGTGCCATCACCCGTGGGACTACGTACGAGCAGTACTTC. Translated: CAITRGTTYEQYF.

The chain carries TRBV6-6 and TRBJ1-5; D might be TRBD1 (5 bases). Germline CDR1 and CDR2: MNHNY and SVGAGI (reference sequence). Deletions cut 2 bases from V and 3 bases from J, with 8 bases between. This CDR3 is built from 14 residues. This chain's CDR3 is CASSYPGVNQPQHF. CDR3 DNA sequence: TGTGCCAGCAGTTACCCGGGGGTCAATCAGCCCCAGCATTTT.

In its sample, this clone was seen once. The chain combines TRBV27 with TRBJ2-7; 7 bases are shared with TRBD1. Losses at the gene ends were 5 bases for V and 2 bases for J; bases not matched to a gene: 9. The CDR3 extends over 15 amino acids. Germline CDR1 is MNHEY and CDR2 is SMNVEV (reference sequence). The CDR3: CASSQAGTVTYEQYF. Here the CDR3 DNA reads TGTGCCAGCAGTCAAGCCGGGACAGTAACCTACGAGCAGTACTTC.

This sequence joins TRBV10-3 and TRBJ1-1, with D tentatively TRBD1 (5 bases). The ends were cut back, 8 bases at V and 4 bases at J, with 8 bases in the middle. CDR3 length: 11 amino acids. Germline V CDR1 and CDR2: ENHRY, SYGVKD. CDR3 region: CAIAGGTEAFF. As DNA, the CDR3 is TGTGCCATCGCGGGGGGCACTGAAGCTTTCTTT.

The chain links TRBV7-2 to TRBJ1-2; tentative D call: TRBD1 (5 bases). Germline V gene sequence: CDR1 SGHTA, CDR2 FQGNSA. Trimming shortened V by 11 bases and J by 2 bases, and 15 bases separated the two germline ends. This CDR3 is 13 amino acids long. The CDR3 DNA reads as TGTGCCTCCACTAATCCAGGGAACTATGGCTACACCTTC. Protein sequence: CASTNPGNYGYTF.

The gene calls are TRBV9 and TRBJ1-2, with D perhaps matching TRBD1 (6 bases). The CDR3 consists of 15 residues. V lost 4 bases to trimming and J lost 8 bases, with 21 bases between them. Germline CDR1 is SGDLS and CDR2 is YYNGEE. The DNA of the CDR3 is TGTGCCAGCAGCCCACTGATTCGGGGGGCGAGAGGCTACACCTTC. Encoded protein: CASSPLIRGARGYTF.